This entry lists 2 T cell receptor beta chains sequenced from one sample in a study of blood T cell repertoires in COVID-19. The protocol was immunoSEQ multiplex PCR, while the TCRdb copy is restricted to in-frame clones and leaves out a portion. This sample yields 200,000 to 300,000 clones, of which around 87% are seen a single time; around 5.1% belongs to the top ten. What was sequenced was peripheral blood. Receptors were obtained from a woman in her fifties or sixties with COVID-19, enrolled during active disease.

This rearrangement joins TRBV20-1 to TRBJ1-6, with D hard to call. Germline loops: CDR1 DFQATT, CDR2 SNEGSKA (reference sequence). V was trimmed by 3 bases and J by 10 bases, leaving 7 bases between them. The CDR3 is 11 amino acids. Here the CDR3 reads CSASRGSPLHF. The DNA of the CDR3 is TGCAGTGCTAGCCGGGGATCACCCCTCCACTTT.

This sequence joins TRBV5-6 and TRBJ2-1, with D perhaps matching TRBD1 (5 bases). Trimming cost V 2 bases and J 6 bases, with 9 bases left between them. The CDR3 sequence is 13 residues long. CDR1 is SGHDT, CDR2 YYEEEE, per germline. CDR3 sequence reads: CASSFDRINEQFF. CDR3 bases: TGTGCCAGCAGCTTCGACAGAATCAATGAGCAGTTCTTC.